These T cell receptor beta chains were read from a single sample in a study of blood T cell repertoires in COVID-19. Assay used: immunoSEQ multiplex PCR; TCRdb lists only in-frame clones, some missing. Here the sample spans about 280,000 clones, 88% being singletons. Sequencing was carried out using peripheral blood. These receptors originate from a man younger than 35 with active or convalescent COVID-19. Both conserved end residues are part of each CDR3. D genes are given only for firm matches. A row's size may be missing; if present it is once, few, many or a size class.

TRBJ1-2 | NA | NA | TRBV18 | CASSQGPGKNYGYTF | TGTGCCAGCTCACAGGGCCCCGGGAAAAACTATGGCTACACCTTC
TRBJ1-1 | NA | TRBD1 | TRBV18 | CASSRSAGGLDTEAFF | TGTGCCAGCTCACGATCCGCAGGGGGGTTGGACACTGAAGCTTTCTTT
TRBJ2-1 | NA | NA | TRBV15 | CATSREVGLIYNEQFF | TGTGCCACCAGCAGAGAAGTGGGGCTGATCTACAATGAGCAGTTCTTC
TRBJ2-2 | once | TRBD2 | TRBV6-6 | CASSLGGGITGELFF | TGTGCCAGCAGTTTGGGCGGGGGGATCACCGGGGAGCTGTTTTTT
TRBJ1-4 | NA | NA | TRBV5-1 | CASSPGHPTNEKLFF | TGCGCCAGCAGCCCGGGACACCCAACTAATGAAAAACTGTTTTTT
TRBJ1-1 | once | TRBD1 | TRBV10-3 | CAISESMVGGDEAFF | TGTGCCATCAGTGAGTCGATGGTAGGGGGCGATGAAGCTTTCTTT
TRBJ1-6 | few | NA | TRBV4-1 | CASRLMPGGNSPLHF | TGCGCCAGCAGGTTAATGCCGGGGGGCAATTCACCCCTCCACTTT
TRBJ1-4 | once | NA | TRBV5-6 | CASTPGGNTNEKLFF | TGTGCCAGCACTCCCGGGGGGAACACTAATGAAAAACTGTTTTTT
TRBJ2-7 | NA | NA | TRBV7-2 | CASSLAIGLTYEQYF | TGTGCCAGCAGCTTAGCGATAGGACTTACCTACGAGCAGTACTTC
TRBJ1-2 | NA | NA | TRBV5-1 | CASSLSQAYGYTF | TGCGCCAGCAGCTTGTCACAGGCCTATGGCTACACCTTC
TRBJ1-2 | NA | NA | TRBV12-3/TRBV12-4 | CASSFGYGYTF | TGTGCCAGCAGTTTCGGTTACGGCTACACCTTC
TRBJ2-1 | NA | NA | TRBV6-5 | CASSYSTNSYNEQFF | TGTGCCAGCAGTTACTCGACTAACTCCTACAATGAGCAGTTCTTC
TRBJ2-1 | NA | NA | TRBV18 | CASSPGGGANNEQFF | TGTGCCAGCTCGCCTGGAGGGGGCGCGAACAATGAGCAGTTCTTC
TRBJ1-1 | few | NA | TRBV21-1 | CASNPGRCPNTEAFF | TGTGCCAGCAACCCAGGCCGGTGCCCAAACACTGAAGCTTTCTTT
TRBJ2-5 | NA | NA | TRBV18 | CASSLRQAEETQYF | TGTGCCAGCTCACTTCGACAGGCCGAAGAGACCCAGTACTTC
TRBJ2-7 | NA | NA | TRBV6-5 | CAVGFGEQYF | TGTGCCGTCGGGTTTGGGGAGCAGTACTTC
TRBJ1-2 | few | TRBD1 | TRBV27 | CASPIRGFYGYTF | TGTGCCAGTCCAATCAGGGGGTTCTATGGCTACACCTTC
TRBJ1-1 | NA | TRBD1 | TRBV7-2 | CASSSNRGGAGGGAFF | TGTGCCAGCAGCTCCAACCGCGGTGGGGCAGGGGGCGGAGCTTTCTTT
TRBJ1-1 | NA | TRBD1 | TRBV3-1/TRBV3-2 | CASSHEGTGGMNTEAFF | TGTGCCAGCAGCCATGAAGGGACAGGCGGGATGAACACTGAAGCTTTCTTT
TRBJ2-1 | NA | TRBD2 | TRBV7-3 | CASSLAGGPYNEQFF | TGTGCCAGCAGCCTAGCGGGGGGACCCTACAATGAGCAGTTCTTC
TRBJ1-2 | NA | NA | TRBV9 | CASSVGTGDYGYTF | TGTGCCAGCAGCGTAGGCACGGGGGACTATGGCTACACCTTC
TRBJ2-1 | NA | NA | TRBV9 | CASSVAADNNEQFF | TGTGCCAGCAGCGTAGCTGCAGACAACAATGAGCAGTTCTTC
TRBJ2-1 | NA | TRBD1 | TRBV5-6 | CASSLGQGYNEQFF | TGTGCCAGCAGCTTAGGACAGGGTTACAATGAGCAGTTCTTC
TRBJ1-1 | NA | TRBD1 | TRBV9 | CASSAVGQGGTEAFF | TGTGCCAGCAGCGCAGTGGGACAGGGCGGCACTGAAGCTTTCTTT
TRBJ2-7 | NA | NA | TRBV27 | CASKPWGPSSYEQYF | TGTGCCAGTAAGCCTTGGGGCCCCAGTTCCTACGAGCAGTACTTC